This T cell receptor (beta chain) derives from a study of blood T cells in healthy people across ages (dated by TCRdb to between 2014 and 2017). For the wider study: Template switching captured roughly one uniquely barcoded TCR beta cDNA molecule per two T cells in model experiments. To track age-related changes in TCR beta repertoire diversity, the study relied on deep sequencing normalized with unique cDNA molecular identifiers. The donors were split into four age groups: young (average around 15 years), middle-aged (39), aged (approximately 60) and long-lived (about 82). To avoid experimental bias, donors of different ages were spread randomly across the sequencing lanes. Using the same blood draw, the study looked at two additional independent replicas of 1 million unique cDNA reads for two donors, one aged 18 to 30 and the other aged 80 or older.

V is pruned by 1 base and J by 8 bases, leaving 11 bases of the junction without a gene match. There are 16 amino acids in the CDR3, from cysteine to phenylalanine inclusive. Of all the DNA, just the CDR3 is kept, 48 bases in frame from base 1. Reading the germline V gene gives CDR1 LGHNA and CDR2 YNFKEQ. Findings and caveats that apply to the study as a whole: Estimates of total diversity based on one million sequenced T cells were considered lower bounds and underestimates. There was a strong correlation between observed TCR beta diversity and the percentage of naive T cells measured by flow cytometry. Donor CMV infection status was unknown, potentially confounding age-related changes in expanded clonotypes. Since profiling was done on bulk unsorted PBMCs, naive and antigen-experienced compartments could not be conclusively compared. Observed TCR beta diversity per million T cells fell roughly linearly with age, and a significant reduction was already apparent by age around 39. Compared with the aged group, the long-lived group had more naive CD4+ T cells, fewer expanded clones and increased TCR diversity, a pattern suggesting age selection.

Library preparation employed 5' RACE. This sample was sequenced with an Illumina HiSeq 2500. A second about 7 to 11 cycle PCR used a sample-barcoded 5' primer and a J-beta primer mix. A template-switch 5' adaptor carrying 12 random nucleotides introduced a unique molecular identifier onto each TCR beta cDNA molecule. At least 2.5 million CDR3-containing paired-end reads were obtained from each sample. First-strand cDNA was synthesized from all RNA with the Mint cDNA synthesis kit, primed by a TRBC-specific oligonucleotide. After uracil-DNA glycosylase treatment, a first 18-cycle PCR used universal primers M1SS and BC2_uni_R on all cDNA. Turning to the authors' computational methods: Normalization of each sample was performed by random selection of 1 million high-quality reads, each carrying a distinct molecular identifier. Instead of being binned into consensus sequences, reads that shared molecular identifiers were thrown out. MiTCR, set to a Q25 quality threshold and the strictest error-elimination algorithm, was used for CDR3 identification, clonotype clustering and error correction. A nonparametric unseen species model with Euler transformation was used to estimate a lower bound on total TCR beta diversity. In TCRdb, the public reads were trimmed at Q25 with fastp and aligned with MiXCR, with productive beta chains retained. Every distinct CDR3 protein forms one entry, paired with its most common genes and DNA. What appears here as the V and J calls and clone size reflects TCRdb's work, not the paper's. This sample lists 700,000 or so distinct CDR3 sequences; approximately 40% were detected once. Of the sample, around 30% is held by the ten largest clones.

Systemically healthy Caucasian individuals from Russia, 39 in total and aged roughly 6 to 100 years, were included as donors. Each donor gave 9 to 10 milliliters of peripheral blood, collected into EDTA-treated Vacutainer tubes. Ficoll-Paque density-gradient centrifugation was used to isolate PBMCs, with at least 6 million per sample. Trizol reagent was used to extract total RNA from the PBMCs, yielding at least 5.5 micrograms per sample. The percentages of naive CD45RAhigh/CD27high T cells were determined by flow cytometry on a PBMC aliquot from every donor. This clonotype was observed at least ten times. It lacks a known antigen. Per-base quality was not reported, and no clone a single base away is much larger than it.

This clonotype was obtained from a man aged 80 or over in good health. Recombination joined TRBV4-2 with TRBJ2-1, with 7 bases in between that match TRBD2. The material sequenced was blood. The CDR3 region: CASSQAGGGGEDEQFF. The DNA sequence reads TGTGCCAGCAGCCAAGCAGGTGGCGGGGGAGAGGATGAGCAGTTCTTC.